This TCR beta chain was captured by sequencing in a study of cytomegalovirus exposure and HLA in healthy donors. Findings and limits, study-wide: Upon later analysis, HLA-associated TCR beta chains proved more clonally expanded than other, equally common chains.

The V end lost 3 bases, the J end lost 4 bases, and 9 bases lay between the germline ends. The CDR3 totals 13 residues. CDR1 is SGHDN, CDR2 FVKESK, per germline. Primers included in the PCR were 60 Vbeta and 13 Jbeta primers. TCRdb keeps only in-frame clones here, not all; method: immunoSEQ multiplex PCR. The sample records some 90,000 clones, around 81% being singletons. About this clone itself: Its antigen remains unknown.

The source of this sequence is a woman between 70 and 85 years old in good health and CMV-seropositive. The chain recombines TRBV14 with TRBJ2-5; D call uncertain. The sequenced material came from PBMCs. The CDR3 loop reads CASSQRRRETQYF. The CDR3 DNA follows: TGTGCCAGCAGCCAGAGGAGAAGAGAGACCCAGTACTTC.